A selection of T cell receptor beta chains follows, all from one sample in a study of blood T cell repertoires in COVID-19. The method was immunoSEQ multiplex PCR; TCRdb's version includes in-frame clones alone and lacks a portion of them. The sample consists of roughly 260,000 clones, 87% of them appearing once. The sequenced sample was PBMCs or T cells enriched from blood (not recorded which). All receptors come from a woman in her 30s with acute COVID-19. Both conserved end residues are part of each CDR3. Fields, in order: clone size, V gene, D gene, J gene, CDR3 protein, CDR3 DNA. A D gene is named only where the DNA matches it firmly. Clone size, where shown, is once, few, many, or a class for clones that have expanded.

>-|TRBV12-5|TRBD1|TRBJ1-5
CASALRGQGSFQPQHF
TGTGCTAGTGCCCTTAGGGGACAGGGTTCCTTCCAGCCCCAGCATTTT
>-|TRBV4-1|TRBD1|TRBJ2-7
CASSQDGETGETYEQYF
TGCGCCAGCAGCCAAGATGGAGAAACAGGGGAAACCTACGAGCAGTACTTC
>-|TRBV6-5|-|TRBJ1-5
CASNVKGDQPQHF
TGTGCCAGCAACGTCAAGGGGGATCAGCCCCAGCATTTT
>-|TRBV4-1|TRBD2|TRBJ2-3
CASFSGGPADTQYF
TGCGCCAGCTTCAGCGGGGGGCCCGCAGATACGCAGTATTTT
>-|TRBV28|TRBD1|TRBJ2-7
CASSTTRDRGYEQYF
TGTGCCAGCAGCACAACCCGGGACAGGGGGTACGAGCAGTACTTC
>-|TRBV7-6|-|TRBJ1-6
CASSWRTEGGSPLHF
TGTGCCAGCAGCTGGCGGACCGAAGGAGGTTCACCCCTCCACTTT
>-|TRBV7-2|-|TRBJ1-1
CASSLTLLTSNTEAFF
TGTGCCAGCAGCTTGACACTCTTGACCTCGAACACTGAAGCTTTCTTT
>-|TRBV6-5|TRBD1|TRBJ2-7
CASSWDSYEQYF
TGTGCCAGCAGTTGGGACAGCTACGAGCAGTACTTC
>-|TRBV6-5|-|TRBJ1-1
CASSYSEAGKAFF
TGTGCCAGCAGTTACTCTGAGGCAGGGAAAGCTTTCTTT
>-|TRBV21-1|-|TRBJ1-4
CASSKGQGHRGKPPNEKLFF
TGTGCCAGCAGCAAAGGTCAGGGGCACAGGGGGAAACCTCCTAATGAAAAACTGTTTTTT
>-|TRBV27|-|TRBJ1-1
CASSSDTFHMNTEAFF
TGTGCCAGCAGTTCCGACACATTCCATATGAACACTGAAGCTTTCTTT
>-|TRBV6-5|-|TRBJ1-2
CASSRNYGYTF
TGTGCCAGCTCTAGGAACTATGGCTACACCTTC
>-|TRBV5-1|-|TRBJ1-2
CASSLDAGTNYGYTF
TGCGCCAGCAGCTTGGATGCAGGAACTAACTATGGCTACACCTTC
>-|TRBV2|-|TRBJ1-6
CASSGRAPRSYNSPLHF
TGTGCCAGCAGTGGGAGGGCCCCCAGATCATATAATTCACCCCTCCACTTT
>-|TRBV7-9|-|TRBJ1-5
CASSSSGSNQPQHF
TGTGCCAGCAGCTCTTCGGGGTCCAATCAGCCCCAGCATTTT
>-|TRBV9|-|TRBJ1-1
CASSVDPGAPHFSTEAFF
TGTGCCAGCAGCGTAGATCCAGGGGCCCCCCATTTTAGCACTGAAGCTTTCTTT
>-|TRBV12-2|-|TRBJ2-3
CASRLGGISTDTQYF
TGTGCAAGTCGCTTAGGAGGGATTAGCACAGATACGCAGTATTTT
>-|TRBV19|TRBD1|TRBJ2-2
CASSSRTGSGELFF
TGTGCCAGTAGTTCTCGGACAGGGTCCGGGGAGCTGTTTTTT
>-|TRBV7-8|TRBD1|TRBJ1-3
CASSHNRDRGWNTIYF
TGTGCCAGCAGCCACAACCGGGACAGGGGTTGGAACACCATATATTTT
>-|TRBV11-2|-|TRBJ2-7
CASSLVSGEFSYEQYF
TGTGCCAGCAGCTTAGTATCAGGGGAATTTTCCTACGAGCAGTACTTC
>-|TRBV27|TRBD2|TRBJ2-2
CASSILASGGPGELFF
TGTGCCAGCAGTATCCTTGCCAGCGGGGGCCCCGGGGAGCTGTTTTTT
>once|TRBV9|-|TRBJ1-6
CASSVAFNSPLHF
TGTGCCAGCAGCGTCGCGTTTAATTCACCCCTCCACTTT
>-|TRBV30|-|TRBJ2-2
CAWSDISNTGELFF
TGTGCCTGGAGTGACATCTCGAACACCGGGGAGCTGTTTTTT
>-|TRBV7-9|-|TRBJ1-2
CASSLEQGPYGYTF
TGTGCCAGCAGCTTAGAACAGGGCCCTTATGGCTACACCTTC
>-|TRBV11-2|-|TRBJ2-7
CASSLRGRDNSYEQYF
TGTGCCAGCAGCTTAAGGGGCCGGGACAACTCCTACGAGCAGTACTTC
>-|TRBV4-1|-|TRBJ1-1
CASSHIHRENTEAFF
TGCGCCAGCAGCCACATCCACCGGGAGAACACTGAAGCTTTCTTT